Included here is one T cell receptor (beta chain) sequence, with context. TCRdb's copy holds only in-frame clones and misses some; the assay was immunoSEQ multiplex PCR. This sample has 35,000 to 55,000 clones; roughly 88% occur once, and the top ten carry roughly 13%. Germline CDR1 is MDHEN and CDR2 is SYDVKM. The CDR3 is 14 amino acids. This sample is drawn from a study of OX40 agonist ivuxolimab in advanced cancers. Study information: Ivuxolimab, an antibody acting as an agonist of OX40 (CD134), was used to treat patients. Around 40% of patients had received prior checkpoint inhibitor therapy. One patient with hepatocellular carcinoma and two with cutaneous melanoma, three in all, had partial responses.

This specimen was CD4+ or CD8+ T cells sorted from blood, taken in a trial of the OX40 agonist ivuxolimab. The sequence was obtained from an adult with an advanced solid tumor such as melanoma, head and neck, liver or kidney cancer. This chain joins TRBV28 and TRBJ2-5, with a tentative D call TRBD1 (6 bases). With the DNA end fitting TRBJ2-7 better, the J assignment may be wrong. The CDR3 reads CASSLFRGSYEQYF. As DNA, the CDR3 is TGTGCCAGCAGTTTATTTAGGGGGTCCTACGAGCAGTACTTC.